Below, 14 T cell receptor beta chains from the same sample are listed, as sequenced in a study of CXCR3-negative and CXCR3-positive naive CD8 T cells. Via 5' RACE with UMI labels, TRB cDNA libraries were prepared. TCRdb reprocessed the 5' RACE reads and keeps a single row for each CDR3 protein, giving no DNA. The sample includes tens of thousands of distinct CDR3 sequences. The sample taken for sequencing was naive CXCR3- CD8+ T cells from blood. This sample's subset: CD45RO-CCR7+CD27+CD95- naive CD8+ T cells lacking CXCR3 (TNR3-). Receptors were obtained from a human donor in good health. Some clones in this sample may be carry-over from other donors' samples.

The rearrangement uses TRBV20-1 and TRBJ2-2; checking the TCRdb D call of TRBD1 is not possible without DNA. Germline assignment: CDR1 DFQATT and CDR2 SNEGSKA (reference sequence). The CDR3 runs 13 residues. The CDR3 spells CSADSRRGGELFF.

The chain combines TRBV29-1 with TRBJ2-7; TCRdb gives TRBD1 as the D gene, but with no DNA this cannot be confirmed. Germline-derived CDR1 and CDR2 are SQVTM and ANQGSEA. The CDR3 is 12 amino acids. The CDR3 reads CSVLTGSYEQYF.

The J gene is TRBJ2-7, the V gene TRBV20-1; TCRdb picks TRBD2, but there is no DNA to check that call. The V gene's germline CDR1 is DFQATT and CDR2 SNEGSKA (reference sequence). The CDR3 covers 13 residues. CDR3 sequence: CSARDMDFPGQYF.

V is TRBV7-6 and J is TRBJ2-7; without DNA, the TCRdb call of TRBD2 cannot be checked. CDR1 and CDR2 from the germline V gene are SGHVS and FNYEAQ. This CDR3 comprises 15 residues. CDR3 region: CASSPSVATLDEQYF.

This sequence joins TRBV13 and TRBJ2-1. The CDR3 has 17 residues. Looked up from germline, CDR1 is PRHDT and CDR2 is FYEKMQ (reference sequence). The CDR3 is CASSSESSGRYYNEQFF.

The CDR3 loop reads CASTGQTMNTEAFF. V usage is TRBV7-9 and J usage is TRBJ1-1; TCRdb returns TRBD1, unconfirmable since there is no DNA. Germline CDR1 SEHNR, CDR2 FQNEAQ (reference sequence). This CDR3 spans 14 amino acids.

The rearrangement joins TRBV19 to TRBJ2-1; TCRdb outputs TRBD2, but without DNA this stays unchecked. The CDR3 is 14 residues long. From germline, CDR1 is LNHDA and CDR2 SQIVND (reference sequence). Here the CDR3 reads CASRYSGTNNEQFF.

The J gene is TRBJ1-5, the V gene TRBV21-1; TCRdb's D call of TRBD1 is untestable without DNA. TRBV21-1 is given as a pseudogene. This CDR3 has 15 residues. The CDR3 here is CASIQWTEASQPQHF.

This chain connects TRBV5-6 to TRBJ2-2; without DNA, the TCRdb call of TRBD1 cannot be checked. The V gene's germline CDR1 is SGHDT and CDR2 YYEEEE. The length of the CDR3 is 13 residues. This CDR3 reads CASTEQGAGELFF.

This sequence joins TRBV29-1 and TRBJ2-3. Germline CDR1 and CDR2: SQVTM and ANQGSEA. The CDR3 sequence is 14 residues long. The CDR3 protein is CSVEGSVVADTQYF.

The V call is TRBV7-9, the J call TRBJ1-4; the TCRdb call, TRBD1, lacks DNA for checking. Germline CDR1 SEHNR, CDR2 FQNEAQ (reference sequence). The CDR3 extends over 15 amino acids. The CDR3 spells CASSPGTAANEKLFF.

The genes are TRBV5-5 and TRBJ2-1. The CDR3 has 13 residues. Looked up from germline, CDR1 is SGHKS and CDR2 is YYEKEE (reference sequence). The chain's CDR3 is CASSLVNQNEQFF.

The chain employs TRBV9 and TRBJ2-5; TCRdb's D gene call, TRBD1, goes unchecked for lack of DNA. From germline, CDR1 is SGDLS and CDR2 YYNGEE. This CDR3 is built from 14 residues. The CDR3 region is CASSSGQGQETQYF.

The CDR3 loop is CAISESRGASVNEQFF. This chain uses TRBV10-3 with TRBJ2-1; TCRdb names TRBD1, which stays unverified in the absence of DNA. This CDR3 has 16 amino acids. CDR1 and CDR2 from the germline V gene are ENHRY and SYGVKD.